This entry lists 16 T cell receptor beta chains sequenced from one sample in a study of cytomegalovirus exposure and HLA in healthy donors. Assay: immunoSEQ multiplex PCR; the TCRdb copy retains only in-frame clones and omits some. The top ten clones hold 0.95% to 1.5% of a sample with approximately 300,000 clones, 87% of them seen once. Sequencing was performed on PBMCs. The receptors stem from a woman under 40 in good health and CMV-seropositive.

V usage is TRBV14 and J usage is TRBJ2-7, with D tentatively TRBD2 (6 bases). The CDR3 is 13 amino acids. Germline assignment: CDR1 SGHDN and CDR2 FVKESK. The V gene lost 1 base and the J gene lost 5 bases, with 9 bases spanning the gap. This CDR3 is CASSQVGGNEQYF. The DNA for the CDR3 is TGTGCCAGCAGCCAAGTAGGAGGGAACGAGCAGTACTTC.

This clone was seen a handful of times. CDR3 sequence reads: CAWSTLGGQPQHF. Here the CDR3 DNA reads TGTGCCTGGAGTACACTGGGCGGTCAGCCCCAGCATTTT. The chain couples TRBV30 to TRBJ1-5; no clear D. Deletions cut 2 bases from V and 6 bases from J, with 11 bases between. CDR3 size: 13 residues. Germline CDR1 is GTSNPN and CDR2 is SVGIG (reference sequence).

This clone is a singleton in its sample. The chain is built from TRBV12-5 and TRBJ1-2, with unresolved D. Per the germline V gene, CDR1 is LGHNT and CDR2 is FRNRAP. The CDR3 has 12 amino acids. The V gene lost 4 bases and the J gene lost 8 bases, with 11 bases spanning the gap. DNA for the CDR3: TGTGCTAGTGGTTCCAACGCTGGCGGCTACACCTTC. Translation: CASGSNAGGYTF. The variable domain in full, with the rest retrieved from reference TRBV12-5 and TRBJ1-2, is DARVTQTPRHKVTEMGQEVTMRCQPILGHNTVFWYRQTMMQGLELLAYFRNRAPLDDSGMPKDRFSAEMPDATLATLKIQPSEPRDSAVYFCASGSNAGGYTFGSGTRLTVV.

The chain's CDR3 is CASSVPGQGSEQYF. The DNA for the CDR3 is TGTGCCAGCAGTGTCCCGGGACAGGGATCCGAGCAGTACTTC. The V call is TRBV25-1, the J call TRBJ2-7; 9 bases are a match to TRBD1. With V trimmed by 4 bases and J by 6 bases, 7 bases remained unmatched. The germline V gene encodes CDR1 MGHDK and CDR2 SYGVNS. CDR3 length: 14 amino acids.

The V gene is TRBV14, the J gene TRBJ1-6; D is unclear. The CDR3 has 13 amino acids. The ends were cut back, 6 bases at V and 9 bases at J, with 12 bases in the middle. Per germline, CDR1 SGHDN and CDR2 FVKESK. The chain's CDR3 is CASSEGLSSPLHF. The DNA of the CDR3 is TGTGCCAGCAGTGAAGGTTTGAGTTCACCCCTCCACTTT.

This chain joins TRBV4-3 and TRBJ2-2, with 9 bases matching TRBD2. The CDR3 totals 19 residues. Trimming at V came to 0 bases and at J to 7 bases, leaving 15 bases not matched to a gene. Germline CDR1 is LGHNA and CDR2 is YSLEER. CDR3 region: CASSQEGSRVAGESGELFF. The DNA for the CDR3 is TGCGCCAGCAGCCAAGAGGGGAGCAGGGTAGCGGGAGAAAGCGGGGAGCTGTTTTTT.

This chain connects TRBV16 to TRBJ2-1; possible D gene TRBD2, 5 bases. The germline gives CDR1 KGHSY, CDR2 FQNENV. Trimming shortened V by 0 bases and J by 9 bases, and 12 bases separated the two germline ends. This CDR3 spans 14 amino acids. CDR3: CASSQSLAVREQFF. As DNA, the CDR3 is TGTGCCAGCAGCCAATCGCTAGCTGTACGTGAGCAGTTCTTC.

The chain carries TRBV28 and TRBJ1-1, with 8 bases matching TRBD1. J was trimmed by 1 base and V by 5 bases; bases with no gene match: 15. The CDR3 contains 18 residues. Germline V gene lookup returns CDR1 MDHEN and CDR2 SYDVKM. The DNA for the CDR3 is TGTGCCAGCAGTACAATTCGGACAGGGACTTCTCAGAACACTGAAGCTTTCTTT. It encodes CASSTIRTGTSQNTEAFF.

The CDR3 bases are TGCGCCAGCAGCCAAGATGGGCCCTTTGGTGGTCAGCCCCAGCATTTT. As protein: CASSQDGPFGGQPQHF. The V gene is TRBV4-1, the J gene TRBJ1-5, with no clear D. The CDR3 extends over 16 amino acids. Germline V lookup: CDR1 MGHRA, CDR2 YSYEKL. Trimming removed 0 bases from V and 6 bases from J, with 15 bases in between.

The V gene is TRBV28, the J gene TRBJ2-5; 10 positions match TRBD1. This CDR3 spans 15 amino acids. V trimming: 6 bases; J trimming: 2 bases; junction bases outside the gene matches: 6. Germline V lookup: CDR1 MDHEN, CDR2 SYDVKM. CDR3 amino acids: CASSLPGQGQETQYF. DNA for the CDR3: TGTGCCAGCAGCTTACCGGGACAGGGGCAAGAGACCCAGTACTTC.

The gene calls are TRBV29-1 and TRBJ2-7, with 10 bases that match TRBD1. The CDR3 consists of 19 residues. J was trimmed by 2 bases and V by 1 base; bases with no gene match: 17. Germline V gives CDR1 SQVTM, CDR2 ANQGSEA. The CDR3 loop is CSVEGPPSTRDRGPYEQYF. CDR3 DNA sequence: TGCAGCGTTGAAGGACCTCCCTCGACCCGGGACAGGGGACCCTACGAGCAGTACTTC.

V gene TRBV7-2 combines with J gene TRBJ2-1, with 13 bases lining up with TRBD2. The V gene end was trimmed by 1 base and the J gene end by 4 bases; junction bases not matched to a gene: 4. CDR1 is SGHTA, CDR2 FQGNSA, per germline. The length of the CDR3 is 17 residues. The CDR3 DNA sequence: TGTGCCAGCAGCTTAGGGGGGACTAGCGGGAAATACAATGAGCAGTTCTTC. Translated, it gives CASSLGGTSGKYNEQFF. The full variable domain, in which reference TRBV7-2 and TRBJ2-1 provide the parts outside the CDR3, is GAGVSQSPSNKVTEKGKDVELRCDPISGHTALYWYRQSLGQGLEFLIYFQGNSAPDKSGLPSDRFSAERTGGSVSTLTIQRTQQEDSAVYLCASSLGGTSGKYNEQFFGPGTRLTVL.

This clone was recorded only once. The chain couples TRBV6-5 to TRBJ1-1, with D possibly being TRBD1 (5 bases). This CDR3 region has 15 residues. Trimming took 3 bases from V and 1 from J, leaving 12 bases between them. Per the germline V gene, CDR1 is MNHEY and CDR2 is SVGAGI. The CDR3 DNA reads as TGTGCCAGCAGTTATAGGGGACGGAGGAACACTGAAGCTTTCTTT. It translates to CASSYRGRRNTEAFF.

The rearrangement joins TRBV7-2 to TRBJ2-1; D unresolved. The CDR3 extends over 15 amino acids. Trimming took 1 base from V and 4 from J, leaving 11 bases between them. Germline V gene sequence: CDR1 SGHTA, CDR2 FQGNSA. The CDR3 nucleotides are TGTGCCAGCAGCTTAGATCCATCGGAGTACAATGAGCAGTTCTTC. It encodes CASSLDPSEYNEQFF.

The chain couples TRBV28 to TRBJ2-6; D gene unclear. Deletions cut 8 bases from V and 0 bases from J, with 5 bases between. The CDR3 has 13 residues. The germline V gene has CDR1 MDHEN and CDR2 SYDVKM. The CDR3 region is CASVGSGANVLTF. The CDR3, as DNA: TGTGCCAGCGTCGGCTCTGGGGCCAACGTCCTGACTTTC.

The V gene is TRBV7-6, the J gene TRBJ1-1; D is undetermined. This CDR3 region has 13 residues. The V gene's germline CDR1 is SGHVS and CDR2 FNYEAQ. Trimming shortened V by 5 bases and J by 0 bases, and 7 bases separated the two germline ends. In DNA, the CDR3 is TGTGCCAGCAGCAGAGGAGTGAACACTGAAGCTTTCTTT. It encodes CASSRGVNTEAFF. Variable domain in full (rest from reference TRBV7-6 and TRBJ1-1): GAGVSQSPRYKVTKRGQDVALRCDPISGHVSLYWYRQALGQGPEFLTYFNYEAQQDKSGLPNDRFSAERPEGSISTLTIQRTEQRDSAMYRCASSRGVNTEAFFGQGTRLTVV.